The clone carrying this T cell receptor (beta chain) came up many times. Its antigen is unknown. The entry originates in a study of T cells in Graves' hyperthyroidism and ophthalmopathy. Trimming shortened V by 5 bases and J by 8 bases, and 10 bases separated the two germline ends. The CDR3 contains 12 residues. From germline, CDR1 is SGHAT and CDR2 FQNNGV. General study results and limits: Expanded thyroid clonotypes (above 0.001) were mostly also found in blood.

No ophthalmopathy progression within 18 months constituted stable Graves' hyperthyroidism. It was uncontrolled infection, other autoimmune disease, pregnancy or lactation that excluded patients. This sample holds PBMCs from 10 ml fresh peripheral blood. RNA transcripts gave rise to amplified TCR beta CDR3 regions. With the HTBI primer set, the TCR CDR3 went through a first round of RT-PCR. TCRdb used MiXCR to reprocess the multiplex PCR reads, holding one entry per CDR3 protein. Here the sample spans some 400,000 distinct CDR3 sequences, roughly 14% being singletons. This clonotype was sampled from a woman aged 60-75 years with Graves' hyperthyroidism. This chain links TRBV11-2 with TRBJ1-3; D call uncertain. Sequenced: blood. CDR3 loop: CASSPARDTIYF. Here the CDR3 DNA reads TGTGCCAGCAGCCCCGCTCGGGACACCATATATTTT.